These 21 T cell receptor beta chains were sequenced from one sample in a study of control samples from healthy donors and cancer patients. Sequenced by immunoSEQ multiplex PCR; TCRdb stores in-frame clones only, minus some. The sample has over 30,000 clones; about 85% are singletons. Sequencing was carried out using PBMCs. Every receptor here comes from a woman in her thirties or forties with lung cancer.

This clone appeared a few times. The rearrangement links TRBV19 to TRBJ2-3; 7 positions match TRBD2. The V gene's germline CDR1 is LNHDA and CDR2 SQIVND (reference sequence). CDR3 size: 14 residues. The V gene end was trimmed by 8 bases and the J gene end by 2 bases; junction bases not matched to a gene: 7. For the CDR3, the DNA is TGTGCCAGTTCACTAGCGCAGTTCACAGATACGCAGTATTTT. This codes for CASSLAQFTDTQYF.

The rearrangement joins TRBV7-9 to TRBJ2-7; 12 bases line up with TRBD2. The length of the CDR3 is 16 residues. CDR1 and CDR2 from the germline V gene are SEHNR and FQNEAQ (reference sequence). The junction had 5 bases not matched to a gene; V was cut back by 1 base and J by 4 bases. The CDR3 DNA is TGTGCCAGCAGCTTAGTTGGGACTAGCGGGCTTTACGAGCAGTACTTC. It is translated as CASSLVGTSGLYEQYF.

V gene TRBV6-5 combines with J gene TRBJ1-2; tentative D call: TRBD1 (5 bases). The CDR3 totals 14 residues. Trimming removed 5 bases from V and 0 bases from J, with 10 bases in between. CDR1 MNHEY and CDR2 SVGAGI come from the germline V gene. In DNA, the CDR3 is TGTGCCAGCAGTCTGGGGACGGCTAACTATGGCTACACCTTC. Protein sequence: CASSLGTANYGYTF.

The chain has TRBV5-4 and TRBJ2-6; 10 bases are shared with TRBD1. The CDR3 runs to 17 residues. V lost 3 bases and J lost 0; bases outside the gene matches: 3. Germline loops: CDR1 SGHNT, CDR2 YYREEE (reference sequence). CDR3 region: CASSSGTGVSGANVLTF. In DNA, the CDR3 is TGTGCCAGCAGCTCCGGGACAGGGGTCTCTGGGGCCAACGTCCTGACTTTC.

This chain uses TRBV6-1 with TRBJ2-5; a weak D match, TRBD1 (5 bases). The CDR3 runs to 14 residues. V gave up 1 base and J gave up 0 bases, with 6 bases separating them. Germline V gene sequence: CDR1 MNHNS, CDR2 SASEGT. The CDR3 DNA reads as TGTGCCAGCAGTGAAGAGGGGTACCAAGAGACCCAGTACTTC. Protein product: CASSEEGYQETQYF.

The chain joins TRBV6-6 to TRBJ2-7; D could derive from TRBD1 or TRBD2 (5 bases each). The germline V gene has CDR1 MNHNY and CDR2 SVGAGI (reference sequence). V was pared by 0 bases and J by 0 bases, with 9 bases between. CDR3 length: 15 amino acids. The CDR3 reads CASSYSGESSYEQYF. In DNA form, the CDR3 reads TGTGCCAGCAGTTACTCGGGGGAAAGCTCCTACGAGCAGTACTTC.

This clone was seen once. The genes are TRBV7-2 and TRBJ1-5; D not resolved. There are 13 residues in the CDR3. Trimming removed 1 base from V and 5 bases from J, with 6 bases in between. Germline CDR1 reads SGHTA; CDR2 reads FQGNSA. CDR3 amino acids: CASSLELDQPQHF. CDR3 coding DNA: TGTGCCAGCAGCTTAGAATTGGATCAGCCCCAGCATTTT. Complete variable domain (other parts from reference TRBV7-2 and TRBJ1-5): GAGVSQSPSNKVTEKGKDVELRCDPISGHTALYWYRQSLGQGLEFLIYFQGNSAPDKSGLPSDRFSAERTGGSVSTLTIQRTQQEDSAVYLCASSLELDQPQHFGDGTRLSIL.

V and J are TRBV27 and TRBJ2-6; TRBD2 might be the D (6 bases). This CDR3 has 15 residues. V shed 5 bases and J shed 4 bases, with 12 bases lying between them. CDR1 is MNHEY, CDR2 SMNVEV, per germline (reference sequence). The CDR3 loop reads CASSPRGSGANVLTF. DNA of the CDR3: TGTGCCAGCAGTCCCCGGGGGTCGGGGGCCAACGTCCTGACTTTC.

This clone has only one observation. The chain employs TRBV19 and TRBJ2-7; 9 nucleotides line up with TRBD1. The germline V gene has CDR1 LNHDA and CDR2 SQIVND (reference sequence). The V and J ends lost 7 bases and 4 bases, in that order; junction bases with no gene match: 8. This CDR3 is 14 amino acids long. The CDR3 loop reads CASNTGTGPYEQYF. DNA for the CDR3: TGTGCCAGTAACACCGGGACAGGGCCGTACGAGCAGTACTTC.

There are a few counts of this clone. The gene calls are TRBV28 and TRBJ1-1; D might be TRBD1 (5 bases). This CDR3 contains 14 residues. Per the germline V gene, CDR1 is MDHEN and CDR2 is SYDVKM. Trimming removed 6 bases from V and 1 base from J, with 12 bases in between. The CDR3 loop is CASSPGTANTEAFF. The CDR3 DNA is TGTGCCAGCAGCCCAGGGACGGCGAACACTGAAGCTTTCTTT.

Written as DNA, the CDR3 is TGTGCCAGCAGCCCCACGGAATGGACGGCTAACTATGGCTACACCTTC. Its protein product is CASSPTEWTANYGYTF. This sequence joins TRBV7-9 and TRBJ1-2; D is unresolved. Trimming shortened V by 5 bases and J by 0 bases, and 16 bases separated the two germline ends. The CDR3 totals 16 residues. The germline V gene encodes CDR1 SEHNR and CDR2 FQNEAQ (reference sequence).

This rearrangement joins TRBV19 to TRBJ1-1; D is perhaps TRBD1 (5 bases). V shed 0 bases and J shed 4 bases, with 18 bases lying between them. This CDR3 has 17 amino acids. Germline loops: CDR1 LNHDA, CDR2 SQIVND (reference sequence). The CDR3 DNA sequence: TGTGCCAGTAGTATAGATCTAACCGGGGGACTACTCACTGAAGCTTTCTTT. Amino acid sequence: CASSIDLTGGLLTEAFF.

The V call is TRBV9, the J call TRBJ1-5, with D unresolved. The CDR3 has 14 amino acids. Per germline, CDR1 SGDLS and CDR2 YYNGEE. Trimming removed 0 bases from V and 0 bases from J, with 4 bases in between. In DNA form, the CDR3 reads TGTGCCAGCAGCGTAGGGAGTAGCAATCAGCCCCAGCATTTT. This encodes CASSVGSSNQPQHF.

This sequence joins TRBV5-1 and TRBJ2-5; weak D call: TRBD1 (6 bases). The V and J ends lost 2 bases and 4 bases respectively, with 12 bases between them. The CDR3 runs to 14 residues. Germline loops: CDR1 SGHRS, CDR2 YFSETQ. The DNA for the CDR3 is TGCGCCAGCAGCTTAGATCTAGGGGGAGAGACCCAGTACTTC. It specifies CASSLDLGGETQYF.

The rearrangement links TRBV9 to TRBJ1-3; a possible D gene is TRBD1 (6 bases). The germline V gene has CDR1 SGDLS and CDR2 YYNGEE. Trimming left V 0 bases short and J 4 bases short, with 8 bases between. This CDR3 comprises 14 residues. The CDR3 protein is CASSVGGAGNTIYF. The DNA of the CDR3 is TGTGCCAGCAGCGTAGGGGGGGCGGGAAACACCATATATTTT.

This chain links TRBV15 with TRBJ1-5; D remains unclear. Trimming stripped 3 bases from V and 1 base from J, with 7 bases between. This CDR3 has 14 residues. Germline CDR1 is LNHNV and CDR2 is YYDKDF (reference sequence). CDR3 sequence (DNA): TGTGCCACCAGCAGGGACCCGAGCAATCAGCCCCAGCATTTT. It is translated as CATSRDPSNQPQHF.

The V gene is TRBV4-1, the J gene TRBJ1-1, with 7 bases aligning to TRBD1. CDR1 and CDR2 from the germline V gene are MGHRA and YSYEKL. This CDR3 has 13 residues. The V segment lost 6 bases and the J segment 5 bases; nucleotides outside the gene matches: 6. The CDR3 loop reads CASSRRGETEAFF. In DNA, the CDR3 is TGCGCCAGCAGTCGCAGGGGGGAGACTGAAGCTTTCTTT.

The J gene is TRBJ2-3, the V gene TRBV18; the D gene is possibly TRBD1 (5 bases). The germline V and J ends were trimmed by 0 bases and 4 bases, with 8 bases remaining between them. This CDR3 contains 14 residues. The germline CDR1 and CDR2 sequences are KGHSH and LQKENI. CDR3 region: CASSPPGVADTQYF. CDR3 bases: TGTGCCAGCTCACCACCAGGGGTGGCAGATACGCAGTATTTT.

This CDR3 reads CASSSSRGGYTF. DNA for the CDR3: TGTGCCAGCAGCTCCTCGCGAGGGGGCTACACCTTC. The chain uses TRBV7-9 and TRBJ1-2, with D unclear. Germline values: CDR1 SEHNR, CDR2 FQNEAQ (reference sequence). CDR3 length: 12 residues. The V and J ends lost 4 bases and 8 bases respectively, with 11 bases between them.

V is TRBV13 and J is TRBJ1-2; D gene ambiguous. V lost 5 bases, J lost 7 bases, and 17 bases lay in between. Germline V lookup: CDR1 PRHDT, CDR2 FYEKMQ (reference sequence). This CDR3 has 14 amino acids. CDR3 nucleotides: TGTGCCAGCAGCCTAGACCGCGGGATAGGTGGCTACACCTTC. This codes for CASSLDRGIGGYTF.

The CDR3 DNA sequence: TGTGCCAGCAGCCCTCGGCTAGCGGGGGGGAGTGAGCAGTTCTTC. It is translated as CASSPRLAGGSEQFF. The chain couples TRBV5-5 to TRBJ2-1, with TRBD2 matching 12 bases. Germline trimming cut 4 bases from V and 9 bases from J; bases unmatched to any gene: 8. There are 15 residues in the CDR3. Germline values: CDR1 SGHKS, CDR2 YYEKEE (reference sequence). The complete variable domain, with remaining parts taken from reference TRBV5-5 and TRBJ2-1, reads DAGVTQSPTHLIKTRGQQVTLRCSPISGHKSVSWYQQVLGQGPQFIFQYYEKEERGRGNFPDRFSARQFPNYSSELNVNALLLGDSALYLCASSPRLAGGSEQFFGPGTRLTVL.